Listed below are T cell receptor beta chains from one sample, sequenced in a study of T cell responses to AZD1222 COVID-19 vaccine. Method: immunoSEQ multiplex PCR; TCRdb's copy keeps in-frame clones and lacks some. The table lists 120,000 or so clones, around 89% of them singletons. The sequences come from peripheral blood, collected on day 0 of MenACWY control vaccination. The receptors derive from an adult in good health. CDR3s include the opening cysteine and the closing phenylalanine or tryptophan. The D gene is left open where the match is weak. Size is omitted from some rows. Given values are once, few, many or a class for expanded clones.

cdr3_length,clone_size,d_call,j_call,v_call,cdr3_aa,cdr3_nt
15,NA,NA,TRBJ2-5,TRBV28,CASSFRLAGGETQYF,TGTGCCAGCAGTTTCCGTTTGGCTGGGGGCGAGACCCAGTACTTC
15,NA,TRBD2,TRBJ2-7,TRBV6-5,CASSRLAVSSYEQYF,TGTGCCAGCAGTCGACTAGCCGTGAGCTCCTACGAGCAGTACTTC
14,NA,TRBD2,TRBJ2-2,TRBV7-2,CASSLYGRPGELFF,TGTGCCAGCAGCTTATACGGGAGGCCCGGGGAGCTGTTTTTT
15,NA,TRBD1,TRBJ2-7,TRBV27,CASSSMRTGAYEQYF,TGTGCCAGCAGTTCCATGCGGACAGGGGCCTACGAGCAGTACTTC
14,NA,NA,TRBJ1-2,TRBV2,CASSEGQIPYGYTF,TGTGCCAGCAGTGAAGGGCAGATACCCTATGGCTACACCTTC
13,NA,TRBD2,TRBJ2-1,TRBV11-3,CASSGREYNEQFF,TGTGCCAGCAGCGGGAGGGAGTACAATGAGCAGTTCTTC
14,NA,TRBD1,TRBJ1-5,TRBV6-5,CASRAGGSNQPQHF,TGTGCCAGCAGGGCAGGGGGGAGCAATCAGCCCCAGCATTTT
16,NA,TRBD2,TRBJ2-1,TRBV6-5,CASSWLADGSYNEQFF,TGTGCCAGCAGTTGGCTAGCGGACGGCTCCTACAATGAGCAGTTCTTC
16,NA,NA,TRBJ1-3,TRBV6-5,CASSYSRLGDGNTIYF,TGTGCCAGCAGTTACTCCCGATTGGGTGACGGAAACACCATATATTTT
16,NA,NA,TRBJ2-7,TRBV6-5,CASSYSQASNSYEQYF,TGTGCCAGCAGTTACTCCCAGGCGAGTAATTCCTACGAGCAGTACTTC
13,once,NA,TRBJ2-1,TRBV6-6,CASSYSRTNEQFF,TGTGCCAGCAGTTACTCGCGCACAAATGAGCAGTTCTTC
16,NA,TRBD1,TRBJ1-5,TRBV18,CASSPTGGPSNQPQHF,TGTGCCAGCTCACCGACAGGGGGACCAAGCAATCAGCCCCAGCATTTT
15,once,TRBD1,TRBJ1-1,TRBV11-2,CASTESTGGVAEAFF,TGTGCCAGCACCGAATCGACAGGGGGGGTTGCTGAAGCTTTCTTT
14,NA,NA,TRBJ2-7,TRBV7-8,CASSASKVSYEQYF,TGTGCCAGCAGCGCTTCAAAAGTCAGCTACGAGCAGTACTTC
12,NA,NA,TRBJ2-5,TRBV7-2,CASSLSAETQYF,TGTGCCAGCAGCTTAAGCGCGGAGACCCAGTACTTC
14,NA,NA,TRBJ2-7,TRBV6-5,CASRRAGEGYEQYF,TGTGCCAGCAGAAGGGCAGGGGAAGGGTACGAGCAGTACTTC
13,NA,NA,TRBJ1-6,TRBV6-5,CASSYGGSSPLHF,TGTGCCAGCAGTTACGGGGGAAGTTCACCCCTCCACTTT
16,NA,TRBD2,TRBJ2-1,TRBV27,CASSGAGAQSYNEQFF,TGTGCCAGCAGTGGAGCGGGAGCCCAGTCCTACAATGAGCAGTTCTTC
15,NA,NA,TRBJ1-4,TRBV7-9,CASSLAVQANEKLFF,TGTGCCAGCAGCTTAGCGGTACAGGCAAATGAAAAACTGTTTTTT
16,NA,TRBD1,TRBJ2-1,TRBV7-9,CASSYDRGRYHNEQFF,TGTGCCAGCAGCTACGACAGGGGGCGTTACCACAATGAGCAGTTCTTC
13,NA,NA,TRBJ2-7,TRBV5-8,CASSPRAPYEQYF,TGTGCCAGCAGCCCCCGGGCCCCCTACGAGCAGTACTTC
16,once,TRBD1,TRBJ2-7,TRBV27,CASSFLIGTGKYEQYF,TGTGCCAGCAGTTTCCTAATAGGGACAGGGAAATACGAGCAGTACTTC
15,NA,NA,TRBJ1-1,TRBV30,CAWARGRLLNTEAFF,TGTGCCTGGGCCCGCGGACGGCTTCTGAACACTGAAGCTTTCTTT
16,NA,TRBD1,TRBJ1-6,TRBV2,CASSEVAGGWDSPLHF,TGTGCCAGCAGTGAAGTTGCAGGGGGTTGGGATTCACCCCTCCACTTT
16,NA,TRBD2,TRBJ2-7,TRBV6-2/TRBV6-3,CASSWASSGIRGEQYF,TGTGCCAGCAGTTGGGCATCTAGCGGTATTAGGGGCGAGCAGTACTTC
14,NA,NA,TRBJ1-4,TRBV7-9,CASSPGFTNEKLFF,TGTGCCAGCAGCCCGGGGTTCACTAATGAAAAACTGTTTTTT
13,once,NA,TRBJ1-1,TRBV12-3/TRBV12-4,CASSSVRNTEAFF,TGTGCCAGCAGTTCCGTCCGGAACACTGAAGCTTTCTTT
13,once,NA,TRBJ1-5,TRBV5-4,CASSFDSNQPQHF,TGTGCCAGCAGCTTCGACAGCAATCAGCCCCAGCATTTT
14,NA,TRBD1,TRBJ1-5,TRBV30,CAWSGQGDGQPQHF,TGTGCCTGGAGCGGACAGGGAGATGGACAGCCCCAGCATTTT
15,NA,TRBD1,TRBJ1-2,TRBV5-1,CASSWGDRDTYGYTF,TGCGCCAGCAGCTGGGGGGACAGGGATACGTATGGCTACACCTTC